A selection of T cell receptor beta chains follows, all from one sample in a study of cytomegalovirus exposure and HLA in healthy donors. The method was immunoSEQ multiplex PCR; TCRdb's version includes in-frame clones alone and lacks a portion of them. Seen here are about 120,000 clones, roughly nine tenths observed once, and the top ten hold less than 4.5%. The specimen was PBMCs. The receptors shown here come from a man younger than 30 in good health and CMV-seropositive. CDR3s include the opening cysteine and the closing phenylalanine or tryptophan. A D gene is named only where the DNA matches it firmly. The size of a clone is reported for some rows only, either as once, few or many, or as a class for expanded clones.

D	V	size	J	DNA	CDR3
.	TRBV14	.	TRBJ2-7	TGTGCCAGCAGCTCTTACGGCTACGAGCAGTACTTC	CASSSYGYEQYF
.	TRBV7-2	.	TRBJ2-2	TGTGCCAGCAGCTTATGGATGGGGAACCAGGGAATCGGCACCGGGGAGCTGTTTTTT	CASSLWMGNQGIGTGELFF
.	TRBV10-2	.	TRBJ2-7	TGCGCCAGCAGTGATGGTTCAGGGAAGATCTACGAGCAGTACTTC	CASSDGSGKIYEQYF
.	TRBV19	.	TRBJ2-2	TGTGCCAGTGGGGACTCCGACACCGGGGAGCTGTTTTTT	CASGDSDTGELFF
.	TRBV6-5	.	TRBJ2-3	TGTGCCAGCAGCCTGACCGGCGGGGGCGCAGATACGCAGTATTTT	CASSLTGGGADTQYF
TRBD1	TRBV6-4	.	TRBJ2-3	TGTGCCAGCAGTCTCGATTCCGGGACAGGGAAAAATACGCAGTATTTT	CASSLDSGTGKNTQYF
TRBD1	TRBV28	once	TRBJ1-1	TGTGCCAGCAGTTTACAGGGGGCGAGTTTCACTGAAGCTTTCTTT	CASSLQGASFTEAFF
TRBD1	TRBV5-4	once	TRBJ1-5	TGTGCCAGCAGCTTGGGACCAGGGGGCTCGAGGCCCCAGCATTTT	CASSLGPGGSRPQHF
.	TRBV5-1	.	TRBJ2-7	TGCGCCAGCAGCTTGGGTGACAGGAGATACTCCTACGAGCAGTACTTC	CASSLGDRRYSYEQYF
.	TRBV6-1	once	TRBJ2-7	TGTGCCAGCAGGATAGGCCACGGGGAACAATACGAGCAGTACTTC	CASRIGHGEQYEQYF
.	TRBV5-1	.	TRBJ2-1	TGCGCCAGCAGCTTGGGTTGGTCTAGGTCCTACAATGAGCAGTTCTTC	CASSLGWSRSYNEQFF
.	TRBV5-6	.	TRBJ1-2	TGTGCCAGCAGCTCCAATATACGACAGGCCGACTATGGCTACACCTTC	CASSSNIRQADYGYTF
TRBD1	TRBV2	.	TRBJ1-4	TGTGCCAGCAGGGGGACATGGACAGGGGGTAATGAAAAACTGTTTTTT	CASRGTWTGGNEKLFF
TRBD1	TRBV28	.	TRBJ1-6	TGTGCCAGCACAACCGGGACAGGCGATTCACCCCTCCACTTT	CASTTGTGDSPLHF
.	TRBV4-1	.	TRBJ2-3	TGCGCCAGCAGCCAAGAAGGTGGCAGGGGTTATACGCAGTATTTT	CASSQEGGRGYTQYF
.	TRBV29-1	.	TRBJ1-5	TGCAGCGTTGGGCCCTCCTTAAATCAGCCCCAGCATTTT	CSVGPSLNQPQHF
.	TRBV18	.	TRBJ1-1	TGTGCCAGCTCACCGGTCAGTCTGAACACTGAAGCTTTCTTT	CASSPVSLNTEAFF
TRBD2	TRBV11-2	once	TRBJ2-3	TGTGCCAGCGGGGGGGGTAGCACAGATACGCAGTATTTT	CASGGGSTDTQYF
.	TRBV30	.	TRBJ2-3	TGTGCCTGGAGTGTCCTAGATACGCAGTATTTT	CAWSVLDTQYF